This TCR beta chain was profiled in a study of T cells in pancreatic ductal adenocarcinoma. Study outcomes and limitations: Comparisons of tumor and blood clonality may show falsely lower tumor diversity. Mean clonality was roughly 0.11 in tumors and about 0.07 in blood, not significantly different. Blood had more productive templates and about 7.9-fold more unique clonotypes than tumor.

Selected pancreatic ductal adenocarcinoma patients had undergone surgery without neoadjuvant therapy. Repertoires were generated with immunoSEQ multiplex PCR, while TCRdb's copy carries only in-frame clones and drops some. The table includes over 100,000 clones, 90% to 95% detected once. About this clone: No antigen is known for it.

The length of the CDR3 is 16 residues. The J segment lost 3 bases and the V segment lost 5 bases, leaving 6 bases of the junction unmatched. CDR1 is PRHDT and CDR2 is FYEKMQ in the germline V gene (reference sequence). Input material: PBMCs. The clonotype was recovered from a human donor with pancreatic ductal adenocarcinoma. The gene calls are TRBV13 and TRBJ2-1; 11 bases fit TRBD2. DNA of the CDR3: TGTGCCAGCAGCCCCCGGGGACTAGCGGACTACAATGAGCAGTTCTTC. It encodes CASSPRGLADYNEQFF. Variable domain in full (rest from reference TRBV13 and TRBJ2-1): AAGVIQSPRHLIKEKRETATLKCYPIPRHDTVYWYQQGPGQDPQFLISFYEKMQSDKGSIPDRFSAQQFSDYHSELNMSSLELGDSALYFCASSPRGLADYNEQFFGPGTRLTVL.